The entry that follows covers one T cell receptor beta chain sequence. The specificity of this receptor is unknown. The record has no base qualities; no much larger clone is one base away. The data were taken from a study of radiotherapy plus CTLA-4 blockade in lung cancer listed by TCRdb under 2018. Looking at the study overall: Objective responses occurred in approximately 17% of enrolled patients, and about 33% achieved disease control. The paper's findings and limits, for the study overall: Increased serum interferon-beta after radiation, together with early dynamic changes in blood T cell clones, were reported to be the strongest predictors of response. TCR clones derived from tumors expanded in peripheral blood after treatment with radiotherapy and ipilimumab.

The study evaluated CTLA-4 blockade (ipilimumab) given together with focal radiation therapy in patients who had chemo-refractory metastatic non-small-cell lung cancer. The library was produced with the immunoSEQ multiplex PCR assay. Not all clones reach the TCRdb copy of this immuneACCESS table, which keeps in-frame sequences only. Checked studies attribute under half of the gap to unresolved V genes and leave the rest unexplained. In this sample the table shows about 90,000 clones, about 78% of which occur a single time. 11% to 15% of the sample is in the top ten clones. Sequences SNHLY (CDR1) and FYNNEI (CDR2) are obtained from the germline V gene. The germline ends are 4 bases apart after V is trimmed by 6 bases and J by 2 bases. The CDR3 covers 11 residues, taking in both the cysteine and the phenylalanine. Only CDR3 DNA remains: 33 bases, in frame from the first base.

The starting material was peripheral blood, obtained from a patient treated with radiotherapy plus ipilimumab. This TCR came from a human donor with non-small cell lung cancer that progressed on radiotherapy plus ipilimumab. Recombination linked TRBV2 to TRBJ1-2; the D gene assignment is ambiguous. The CDR3 reads CASSRNYGYTF. The DNA sequence reads TGTGCCAGCAGCAGAAACTATGGCTACACCTTC. With the rest looked up from the reference TRBV2 and TRBJ1-2 genes rather than sequenced, the full variable domain is EPEVTQTPSHQVTQMGQEVILRCVPISNHLYFYWYRQILGQKVEFLVSFYNNEISEKSEIFDDQFSVERPDGSNFTLKIRSTKLEDSAMYFCASSRNYGYTFGSGTRLTVV.